Following are 20 T cell receptor beta chains from one sample sequenced in a study of PD-1 blockade in mismatch repair-deficient tumors. The table came from immunoSEQ multiplex PCR; TCRdb's copy has only in-frame clones and leaves some out. In the table there are 70,000 to 90,000 clones, around 80% of which are singletons. The specimen was peripheral blood, collected 44 weeks after starting pembrolizumab. Receptor source: an adult with mismatch repair-deficient cancer.

The chain carries TRBV14 and TRBJ2-5; no firm D call. This CDR3 has 15 residues. From germline, CDR1 is SGHDN and CDR2 FVKESK. Between the trimmed V and J ends, which lost 4 bases and 0 bases, there was a span of 12 bases. CDR3 sequence reads: CASSLRGRNQETQYF. Written as DNA, the CDR3 is TGTGCCAGCAGCCTTCGAGGAAGAAACCAAGAGACCCAGTACTTC. Looking up the rest from reference TRBV14 and TRBJ2-5 gives the full variable domain: EAGVTQFPSHSVIEKGQTVTLRCDPISGHDNLYWYRRVMGKEIKFLLHFVKESKQDESGMPNNRFLAERTGGTYSTLKVQPAELEDSGVYFCASSLRGRNQETQYFGPGTRLLVL.

In nucleotides, the CDR3 is TGTGCCAGCTCACCAGAGAGGGGGCGGAACATTCAGTACTTC. Translating gives CASSPERGRNIQYF. The chain joins TRBV18 to TRBJ2-4, with TRBD1 matching over 7 bases. After removal of 2 bases from V and 7 bases from J, the junction contained 5 bases not matched to a gene. This CDR3 has 14 amino acids. In germline, CDR1 is KGHSH, CDR2 LQKENI.

This chain uses TRBV5-4 with TRBJ2-5, with 7 bases aligning to TRBD1. Germline-derived CDR1 and CDR2 are SGHNT and YYREEE (reference sequence). With 5 bases clipped from V and 9 bases from J, the junction kept 13 bases outside the gene matches. The CDR3 loop spans 14 amino acids. CDR3 bases: TGTGCCAGCAGTTTCGGGACAGAGGGCAGGGCCCAGTACTTC. This translates into CASSFGTEGRAQYF.

This chain joins TRBV6-6 and TRBJ2-7, with TRBD1 matching 7 bases. Germline V gene data show CDR1 as MNHNY and CDR2 as SVGAGI (reference sequence). The V segment lost 0 bases and the J segment 5 bases; nucleotides outside the gene matches: 7. The CDR3 length is 15 residues. CDR3 amino acids: CASSYSRQGNDEQYF. Written as DNA, the CDR3 is TGTGCCAGCAGTTACTCGCGACAGGGCAACGACGAGCAGTACTTC.

The V gene is TRBV28, the J gene TRBJ2-1; TRBD2 matches at 9 bases. The CDR3 consists of 16 residues. Germline CDR1 and CDR2: MDHEN and SYDVKM. V gave up 2 bases and J gave up 9 bases; unmatched junction bases: 11. CDR3 bases: TGTGCCAGCAGTTTAATTCGACTAGCGGCGGATGGTGAGCAGTTCTTC. Translated: CASSLIRLAADGEQFF.

The chain has TRBV6-6 and TRBJ1-2; D is uncertain. Germline assignment: CDR1 MNHNY and CDR2 SVGAGI (reference sequence). This CDR3 comprises 13 residues. V lost 6 bases to trimming and J lost 0 bases, with 8 bases between them. Here the CDR3 reads CASRVSANYGYTF. CDR3 DNA sequence: TGTGCCAGCAGGGTTTCAGCTAACTATGGCTACACCTTC.

About this clone itself: Within the sample, other DNA sequences also encode this same CDR3. The rearrangement uses TRBV7-2 and TRBJ2-1; 7 bases fit TRBD2. Germline V gene lookup returns CDR1 SGHTA and CDR2 FQGNSA. Trimming cost V 1 base and J 5 bases; bases outside gene matches: 5. The CDR3 runs 15 residues. The CDR3 reads CASSLGGRADNEQFF. The CDR3 coding sequence is TGTGCCAGCAGCTTAGGGGGGAGGGCTGACAATGAGCAGTTCTTC.

This chain joins TRBV5-1 and TRBJ1-4; a possible D gene is TRBD1 (5 bases). The CDR3 runs 13 residues. CDR1 and CDR2 from the germline V gene are SGHRS and YFSETQ. Trimming left V 1 base short and J 8 bases short, with 9 bases between. The CDR3 nucleotides read TGCGCCAGCAGCTTGTCCGGGGGAGAAAAACTGTTTTTT. Its translation is CASSLSGGEKLFF.

As to this clone: The sample carries other DNA sequences with the same CDR3. The chain carries TRBV5-6 and TRBJ2-3, with no clear D. Germline V lookup: CDR1 SGHDT, CDR2 YYEEEE. V was trimmed by 0 bases and J by 3 bases, leaving 11 bases between them. The CDR3 loop spans 15 amino acids. Written as DNA, the CDR3 is TGTGCCAGCAGCTTGGACCGCTACTGGACAGATACGCAGTATTTT. It encodes CASSLDRYWTDTQYF.

This rearrangement joins TRBV7-9 to TRBJ2-5; 7 bases map to TRBD1. Germline lookup yields CDR1 SEHNR and CDR2 FQNEAQ (reference sequence). V lost 5 bases to trimming and J lost 4 bases; unmatched junction nucleotides: 13. The CDR3 totals 16 residues. In nucleotides, the CDR3 is TGTGCCAGCAGCCAGAAGACAGGGCCGCCGAGAGAGACCCAGTACTTC. Amino acid sequence: CASSQKTGPPRETQYF.

The genes are TRBV1 and TRBJ2-1; TRBD2, as called in the table, went unchecked against the DNA. TRBV1 is classified as a pseudogene. The length of the CDR3 is 16 residues. The CDR3 sequence: CTSSQDATSLYNEQFF. CDR3 bases: TGCACCAGCAGCCAAGACGCGACTAGCTTATACAATGAGCAGTTCTTC.

In this sample, this clone turned up once. The chain links TRBV5-8 to TRBJ2-7; 7 nucleotides line up with TRBD2. Germline V CDR1 and CDR2: SGHTS, YDEGEE. The V and J ends lost 4 bases and 3 bases, in that order; junction bases with no gene match: 7. The CDR3 is 14 residues long. The CDR3 DNA reads as TGTGCCAGCAGCGTCTCTAGCGGCTACTACGAGCAGTACTTC. Its protein is CASSVSSGYYEQYF.

The rearrangement joins TRBV6-1 to TRBJ2-7; D remains unclear. Looked up from germline, CDR1 is MNHNS and CDR2 is SASEGT. The CDR3 loop spans 13 amino acids. Between the trimmed V and J ends, which lost 6 bases and 2 bases, there was a span of 11 bases. The CDR3 sequence is CASRVGTAYEQYF. As DNA, the CDR3 is TGTGCCAGCAGGGTCGGCACGGCCTACGAGCAGTACTTC.

The chain is built from TRBV6-6 and TRBJ2-1, with 14 bases fitting TRBD2. Germline CDR1 and CDR2: MNHNY and SVGAGI (reference sequence). Germline trimming cut 5 bases from V and 3 bases from J; bases unmatched to any gene: 3. This CDR3 is built from 16 residues. The CDR3 sequence is CASSGTSGSNYNEQFF. The CDR3 nucleotides read TGTGCCAGCAGTGGGACTAGCGGGAGTAACTACAATGAGCAGTTCTTC.

J is TRBJ2-1 and V is TRBV7-8, with TRBD2 matching over 13 bases. CDR1 and CDR2 (germline): SGHVS, FQNEAQ. This CDR3 region has 15 residues. Trimming removed 4 bases from V and 6 bases from J; junction bases left unmatched: 3. The CDR3 region is CASSSLAGGGNEQFF. In DNA form, the CDR3 reads TGTGCCAGCAGCTCACTAGCGGGAGGGGGCAATGAGCAGTTCTTC.

The V gene is TRBV9, the J gene TRBJ2-2; possible D gene TRBD2, 5 bases. CDR1 is SGDLS and CDR2 is YYNGEE in the germline V gene. V shed 4 bases and J shed 8 bases, with 12 bases lying between them. This CDR3 spans 13 amino acids. CDR3 sequence reads: CASSLAEGGELFF. CDR3 DNA sequence: TGTGCCAGCAGCCTAGCCGAGGGTGGGGAGCTGTTTTTT.

The chain is built from TRBV19 and TRBJ2-5; 12 bases match TRBD1. Trimming at V came to 6 bases and at J to 5 bases, leaving 7 bases not matched to a gene. Germline CDR1 and CDR2: LNHDA and SQIVND (reference sequence). The CDR3 runs to 15 residues. Here the CDR3 DNA reads TGTGCCAGTAGAGGGACAGGGGGCCGTAGGGAGACCCAGTACTTC. It codes for CASRGTGGRRETQYF. The whole variable domain, filled in from reference TRBV19 and TRBJ2-5, reads DGGITQSPKYLFRKEGQNVTLSCEQNLNHDAMYWYRQDPGQGLRLIYYSQIVNDFQKGDIAEGYSVSREKKESFPLTVTSAQKNPTAFYLCASRGTGGRRETQYFGPGTRLLVL.

V usage is TRBV7-3 and J usage is TRBJ2-1; TRBD2 is a possible D gene (6 bases). V was trimmed by 5 bases and J by 9 bases, leaving 11 bases between them. The CDR3 has 12 residues. Germline V gene lookup returns CDR1 SGHTA and CDR2 FQGTGA. Written as DNA, the CDR3 is TGTGCCAGCAGCCAGACTAGGGGTGAGCAGTTCTTC. It codes for CASSQTRGEQFF.

The chain recombines TRBV13 with TRBJ2-7; D perhaps matches TRBD2 (6 bases). Trimming took off 3 bases at V and 1 base at J, with 13 bases between the two ends. This CDR3 comprises 15 residues. Germline-derived CDR1 and CDR2 are PRHDT and FYEKMQ (reference sequence). This CDR3 is CASSFRGTSSYEQYF. The CDR3 bases are TGTGCCAGCAGCTTTCGCGGGACGAGTTCCTACGAGCAGTACTTC.

The chain is built from TRBV5-5 and TRBJ2-4, with unresolved D. V lost 5 bases to trimming and J lost 0 bases, with 12 bases between them. Looked up from germline, CDR1 is SGHKS and CDR2 is YYEKEE (reference sequence). The CDR3 extends over 15 amino acids. The CDR3 loop is CASRFSTLAKNIQYF. The CDR3 DNA sequence: TGTGCCAGCAGGTTTTCGACTTTAGCCAAAAACATTCAGTACTTC. Using reference TRBV5-5 and TRBJ2-4 for the parts outside the CDR3, the full variable domain is DAGVTQSPTHLIKTRGQQVTLRCSPISGHKSVSWYQQVLGQGPQFIFQYYEKEERGRGNFPDRFSARQFPNYSSELNVNALLLGDSALYLCASRFSTLAKNIQYFGAGTRLSVL.